This T cell receptor beta chain was documented in a study of patients and donors after allogeneic stem cell transplantation. TCRdb passed the RT-PCR reads through MiXCR, listing each CDR3 protein once. Of about a million distinct CDR3 sequences listed, approximately 18% are singletons. V was pared by 0 bases and J by 7 bases, with 6 bases of the junction left unmatched. The CDR3 totals 16 residues. Germline assignment: CDR1 KGHDR and CDR2 SFDVKD. This clonotype was seen more than once but under ten times. J is TRBJ2-5 and V is TRBV24-1; TRBD2 matches 11 bases. This clonotype originated in a human donor who was either an allogeneic HSCT recipient or a stem cell or donor lymphocyte infusion donor (not recorded which). It is not recorded whose cells these are; they may come from a transplant donor. Specimen: blood, either unsorted or a sorted T cell fraction (not recorded which). As DNA, the CDR3 is TGTGCCACCAGTGATTTGCGGGCTAGCGGGGGGTTGACCCAGTACTTC. Protein sequence: CATSDLRASGGLTQYF.